These 8 T cell receptor beta chains came from one sample sequenced in a study of TIL therapy for anti-PD-1-resistant metastatic lung cancer (dated by TCRdb to the early 2020s). Reading the label with the study, this specimen's time point is: pre-treatment sample, taken before nivolumab and TIL therapy. TCR beta CDR3 regions were amplified from genomic DNA with the immunoSEQ v3 hsTCRB kit using bias-controlled multiplex PCR. Imported from immuneACCESS, the table was reduced by TCRdb to in-frame sequences with V and J called. These copies leave out some clones; in studies compared against another copy, an unresolved V gene accounts for under half, and the cause of the remainder is not known. This sample comprises 54,000 or so clones, less than 75% of them detected only once. The top ten hold about 1.8% of the sample. This specimen was blood, taken at baseline. These TCRs come from a person between 25 and 80 years old with non-small cell lung cancer.

The chain joins TRBV5-6 to TRBJ1-2, with TRBD1 matching 10 bases. This CDR3 is built from 16 residues. The V gene's germline CDR1 is SGHDT and CDR2 YYEEEE. V dropped 4 bases and J dropped 4; count of bases not matched to a gene: 10. This CDR3 is CASSNPGTGEVYGYTF. The CDR3 DNA is TGTGCCAGCAGCAATCCCGGGACAGGGGAGGTCTATGGCTACACCTTC. The entire variable domain, with the rest obtained from reference TRBV5-6 and TRBJ1-2, is as follows: DAGVTQSPTHLIKTRGQQVTLRCSPKSGHDTVSWYQQALGQGPQFIFQYYEEEERQRGNFPDRFSGHQFPNYSSELNVNALLLGDSALYLCASSNPGTGEVYGYTFGSGTRLTVV.

The genes are TRBV5-4 and TRBJ1-2; D is uncertain. The CDR3 length is 14 residues. V lost 0 bases, J lost 6 bases, and 12 bases lay in between. The V gene's germline CDR1 is SGHNT and CDR2 YYREEE (reference sequence). The CDR3 coding sequence is TGTGCCAGCAGCTTGGGGGCGGTCGAGGATGGCTACACCTTC. Encoded protein: CASSLGAVEDGYTF.

J is TRBJ1-1 and V is TRBV27, with 7 bases that match TRBD1. The germline V gene encodes CDR1 MNHEY and CDR2 SMNVEV (reference sequence). This CDR3 is 16 amino acids long. With 2 bases clipped from V and 5 bases from J, the junction kept 11 bases outside the gene matches. The CDR3, as DNA: TGTGCCAGCAGTTTACTAGGTGACAGGGTGGGGACTGAAGCTTTCTTT. It is translated as CASSLLGDRVGTEAFF.

The chain couples TRBV10-3 to TRBJ2-1; 7 positions match TRBD2. CDR1 ENHRY and CDR2 SYGVKD come from the germline V gene. Trimming removed 2 bases from V and 8 bases from J; junction bases left unmatched: 9. This CDR3 has 15 amino acids. The CDR3 protein is CAISEKLAPNDEQFF. For the CDR3, the DNA is TGTGCCATCAGTGAGAAACTAGCGCCAAACGATGAGCAGTTCTTC.

V and J are TRBV10-2 and TRBJ1-1; no clear D gene. The CDR3 runs 13 residues. The ends were cut back, 0 bases at V and 4 bases at J, with 6 bases in the middle. Germline lookup yields CDR1 WSHSY and CDR2 SAAADI. CDR3 bases: TGCGCCAGCAGTGAGTCGACGGTCACTGAAGCTTTCTTT. It yields the protein CASSESTVTEAFF.

In DNA, the CDR3 is TGTGCCACCAGCAGAGTCCCGAGGGCGGGGGACCTCCGGGATGAGCAGTTCTTC. It is translated as CATSRVPRAGDLRDEQFF. This chain joins TRBV15 and TRBJ2-1; TRBD2 matches 7 bases. The germline gives CDR1 LNHNV, CDR2 YYDKDF (reference sequence). Trimming cost V 1 base and J 8 bases; bases outside gene matches: 17. The CDR3 is made up of 18 amino acids.

The chain couples TRBV7-2 to TRBJ2-3, with D perhaps assigned TRBD1 or TRBD2 (5 bases each). The CDR3 is 14 amino acids. V was cut by 3 bases and J by 4 bases, with 11 bases left in between. Germline assignment: CDR1 SGHTA and CDR2 FQGNSA. CDR3 residues: CASSFTGAPDTQYF. The CDR3 DNA is TGTGCCAGCAGCTTCACCGGGGCCCCAGATACGCAGTATTTT.

The chain links TRBV2 to TRBJ1-5; perhaps TRBD1 as D (6 bases). Trimming removed 4 bases at V and 2 bases at J, with 15 bases between. The CDR3 has 16 residues. Germline V gene data show CDR1 as SNHLY and CDR2 as FYNNEI. Here the CDR3 reads CASSGRTDTGNQPQHF. Written as DNA, the CDR3 is TGTGCCAGCAGTGGAAGGACAGATACCGGCAATCAGCCCCAGCATTTT.